This T cell receptor beta chain was observed in a study of cytomegalovirus exposure and HLA in healthy donors. Study-wide points: Later examination showed HLA-associated TCR beta chains had greater clonal expansion than equally common others.

This clone was detected a few times. The antigen remains undetermined. The study ran its PCR with 60 Vbeta and 13 Jbeta primers. The assay was immunoSEQ multiplex PCR, and TCRdb's table has in-frame clones only and misses some. The profile shows approximately 110,000 clones, 74% of them singletons. CDR1 is MGHRA and CDR2 is YSYEKL in the germline V gene. The V gene lost 0 bases and the J gene lost 0 bases, with 24 bases spanning the gap. The CDR3 extends over 21 amino acids. J is TRBJ1-5 and V is TRBV4-1; D is uncertain. This receptor was obtained from a middle-aged woman in good health and CMV-seropositive. The sequencing input was PBMCs. DNA for the CDR3: TGCGCCAGCAGCCAAGAAATCCAGATCATCTTGTGGGCAGATAGCAATCAGCCCCAGCATTTT. It encodes CASSQEIQIILWADSNQPQHF.